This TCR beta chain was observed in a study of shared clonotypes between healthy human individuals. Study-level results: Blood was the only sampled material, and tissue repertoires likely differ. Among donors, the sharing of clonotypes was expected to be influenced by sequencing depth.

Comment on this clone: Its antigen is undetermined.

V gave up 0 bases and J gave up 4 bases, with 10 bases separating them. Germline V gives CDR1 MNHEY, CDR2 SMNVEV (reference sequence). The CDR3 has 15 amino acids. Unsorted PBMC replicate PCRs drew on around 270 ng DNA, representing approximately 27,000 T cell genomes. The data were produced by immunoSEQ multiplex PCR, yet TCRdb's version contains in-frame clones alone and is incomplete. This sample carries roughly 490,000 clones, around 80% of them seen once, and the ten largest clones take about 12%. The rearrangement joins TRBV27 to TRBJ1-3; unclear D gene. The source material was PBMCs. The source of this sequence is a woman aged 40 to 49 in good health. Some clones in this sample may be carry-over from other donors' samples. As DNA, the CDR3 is TGTGCCAGCAGTTTATCTCGTCGCGGCGGAAACACCATATATTTT. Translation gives CASSLSRRGGNTIYF.